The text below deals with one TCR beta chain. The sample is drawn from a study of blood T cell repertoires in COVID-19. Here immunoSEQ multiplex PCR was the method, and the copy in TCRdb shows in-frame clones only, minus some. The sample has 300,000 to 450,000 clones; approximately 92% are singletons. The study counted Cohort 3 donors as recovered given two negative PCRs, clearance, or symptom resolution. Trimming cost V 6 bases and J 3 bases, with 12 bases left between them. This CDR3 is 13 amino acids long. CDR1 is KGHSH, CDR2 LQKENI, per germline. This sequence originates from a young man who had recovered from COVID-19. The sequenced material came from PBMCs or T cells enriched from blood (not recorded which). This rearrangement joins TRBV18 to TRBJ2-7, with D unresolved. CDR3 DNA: TGTGCCAGCTCGCGTGAAATGAGCTACGAGCAGTACTTC. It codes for CASSREMSYEQYF.